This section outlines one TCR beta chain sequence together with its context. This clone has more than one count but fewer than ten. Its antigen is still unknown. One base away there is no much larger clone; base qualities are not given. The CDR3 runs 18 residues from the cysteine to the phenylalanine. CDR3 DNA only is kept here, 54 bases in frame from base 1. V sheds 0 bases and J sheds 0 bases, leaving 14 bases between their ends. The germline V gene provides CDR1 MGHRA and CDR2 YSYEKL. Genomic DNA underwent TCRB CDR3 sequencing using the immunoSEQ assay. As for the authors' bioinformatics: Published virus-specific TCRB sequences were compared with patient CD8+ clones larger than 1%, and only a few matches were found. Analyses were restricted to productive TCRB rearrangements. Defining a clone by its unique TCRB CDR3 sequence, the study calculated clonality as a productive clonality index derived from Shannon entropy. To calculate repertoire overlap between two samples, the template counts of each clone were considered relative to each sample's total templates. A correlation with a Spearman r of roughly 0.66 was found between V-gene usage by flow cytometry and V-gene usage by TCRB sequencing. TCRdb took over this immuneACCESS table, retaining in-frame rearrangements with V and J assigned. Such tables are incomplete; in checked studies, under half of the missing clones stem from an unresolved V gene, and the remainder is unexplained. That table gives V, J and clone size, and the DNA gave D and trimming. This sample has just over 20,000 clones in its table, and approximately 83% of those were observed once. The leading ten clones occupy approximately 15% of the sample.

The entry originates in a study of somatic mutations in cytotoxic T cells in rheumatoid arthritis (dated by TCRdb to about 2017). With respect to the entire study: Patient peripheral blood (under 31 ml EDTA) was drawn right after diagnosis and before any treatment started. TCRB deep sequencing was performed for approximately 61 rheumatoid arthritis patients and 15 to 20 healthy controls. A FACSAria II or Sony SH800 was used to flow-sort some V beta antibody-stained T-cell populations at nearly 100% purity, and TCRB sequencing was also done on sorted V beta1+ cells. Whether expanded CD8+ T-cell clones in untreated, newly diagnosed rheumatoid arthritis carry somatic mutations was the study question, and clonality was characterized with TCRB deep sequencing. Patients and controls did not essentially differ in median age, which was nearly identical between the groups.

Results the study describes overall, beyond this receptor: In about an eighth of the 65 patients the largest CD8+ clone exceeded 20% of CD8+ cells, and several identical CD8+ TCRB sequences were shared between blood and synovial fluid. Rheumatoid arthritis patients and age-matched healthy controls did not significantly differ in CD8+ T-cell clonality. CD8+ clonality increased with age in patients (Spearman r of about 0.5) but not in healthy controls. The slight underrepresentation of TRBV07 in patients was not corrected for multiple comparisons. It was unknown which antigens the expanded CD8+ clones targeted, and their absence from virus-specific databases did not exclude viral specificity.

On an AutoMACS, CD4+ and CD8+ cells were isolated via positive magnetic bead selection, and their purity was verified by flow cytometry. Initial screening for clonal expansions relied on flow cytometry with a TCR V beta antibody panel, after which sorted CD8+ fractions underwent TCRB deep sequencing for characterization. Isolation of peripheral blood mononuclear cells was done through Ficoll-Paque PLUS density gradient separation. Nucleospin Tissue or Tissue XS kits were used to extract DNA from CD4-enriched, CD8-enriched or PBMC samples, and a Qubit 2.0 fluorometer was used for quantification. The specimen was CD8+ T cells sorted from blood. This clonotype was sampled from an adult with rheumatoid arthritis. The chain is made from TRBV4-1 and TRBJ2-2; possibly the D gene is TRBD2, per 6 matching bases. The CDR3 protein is CASSQDLAWGANTGELFF. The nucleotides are TGCGCCAGCAGCCAAGACCTAGCCTGGGGGGCGAACACCGGGGAGCTGTTTTTT.